The 10 T cell receptor beta chains in this list originate from one sample, sequenced in a study of blood T cells in healthy people across ages. A sample-barcoded 5' primer and a J-beta primer mix were used in a second PCR of about 7 to 12 cycles. Each CDR3 protein gets one entry after TCRdb re-called the 5' RACE reads with MiXCR. This table holds over 700,000 distinct CDR3 sequences, roughly 25% found once. These data were also reused for a study on T cells of mothers and their children.

The material sequenced was blood. These receptors all come from a boy aged 5-17 years in good health.

V usage is TRBV20-1 and J usage is TRBJ2-7; no firm D call. This CDR3 is built from 13 residues. Trimming shortened V by 1 base and J by 0 bases, and 7 bases separated the two germline ends. CDR1 is DFQATT and CDR2 is SNEGSKA in the germline V gene (reference sequence). DNA of the CDR3: TGCAGTGCTAGAGGCACCCTCTCCTACGAGCAGTACTTC. Translated: CSARGTLSYEQYF.

The V gene is TRBV15, the J gene TRBJ1-4; D not resolved. Germline CDR1 is LNHNV and CDR2 is YYDKDF (reference sequence). Trimming stripped 5 bases from V and 2 bases from J, with 12 bases between. The CDR3 runs to 15 residues. DNA of the CDR3: TGTGCCACCAGCTTGGGCTTCGCGACTAATGAAAAACTGTTTTTT. This translates into CATSLGFATNEKLFF.

This clonotype turned up a few times. The genes are TRBV9 and TRBJ1-1, with 7 bases identical to TRBD1. Germline CDR1 reads SGDLS; CDR2 reads YYNGEE. This CDR3 has 14 amino acids. The J segment lost 5 bases and the V segment lost 3 bases, leaving 7 bases of the junction unmatched. CDR3 DNA: TGTGCCAGCAGCGACAGGGGCGCCGAGACTGAAGCTTTCTTT. It translates to CASSDRGAETEAFF.

The gene calls are TRBV9 and TRBJ2-5; D possibly corresponds to TRBD1 (6 bases). The J call may be wrong; the DNA end is better matched by TRBJ2-7. The CDR3 runs 14 residues. The germline V gene encodes CDR1 SGDLS and CDR2 YYNGEE. The CDR3 DNA reads TGTGCCAGCAGCGTAGAAGGGGGTGGGGGCGAGCAGTACTTC. This sequence encodes CASSVEGGGGEQYF.

There are a few counts of this clonotype. The rearrangement uses TRBV28 and TRBJ1-2, with 8 bases matching TRBD1. Germline V gene lookup returns CDR1 MDHEN and CDR2 SYDVKM. The CDR3 sequence is 15 residues long. Germline trimming cut 5 bases from V and 4 bases from J; bases unmatched to any gene: 9. The DNA for the CDR3 is TGTGCCAGCAGTCCTGACAGGGGTAGCACCTATGGCTACACCTTC. Translation gives CASSPDRGSTYGYTF.

The V and J genes are TRBV15 and TRBJ2-7; D is unresolved. CDR1 and CDR2 from the germline V gene are LNHNV and YYDKDF (reference sequence). The CDR3 is made up of 13 amino acids. The V end lost 0 bases, the J end lost 4 bases, and 7 bases lay between the germline ends. The CDR3 DNA reads TGTGCCACCAGCAGAGATCAAGGATACGAGCAGTACTTC. Protein sequence: CATSRDQGYEQYF.

The chain employs TRBV7-9 and TRBJ2-7, with TRBD2 identical over 12 bases. This CDR3 is built from 18 residues. The trim removed 5 bases at V and 0 bases at J, leaving 11 bases unmatched. CDR1 and CDR2 from the germline V gene are SEHNR and FQNEAQ (reference sequence). Here the CDR3 reads CASSPDALAGGNSYEQYF. CDR3 nucleotide sequence: TGTGCCAGCAGCCCGGACGCACTAGCGGGAGGTAACTCCTACGAGCAGTACTTC. Full variable domain (missing parts from reference TRBV7-9 and TRBJ2-7): DTGVSQNPRHKITKRGQNVTFRCDPISEHNRLYWYRQTLGQGPEFLTYFQNEAQLEKSRLLSDRFSAERPKGSFSTLEIQRTEQGDSAMYLCASSPDALAGGNSYEQYFGPGTRLTVT.

The chain uses TRBV12-3 or TRBV12-4 and TRBJ2-7; unclear D gene. Trimming cost V 4 bases and J 3 bases, with 16 bases left between them. The CDR3 is 15 amino acids. This chain's CDR3 is CASSSHLGFFYEQYF. CDR3 DNA: TGTGCCAGCAGTTCCCACCTGGGGTTCTTCTACGAGCAGTACTTC.

The chain couples TRBV7-3 to TRBJ2-7, with a possible D match to TRBD1 (6 bases). Trimming removed 1 base from V and 3 bases from J, with 16 bases in between. From germline, CDR1 is SGHTA and CDR2 FQGTGA. This CDR3 region has 16 residues. The DNA for the CDR3 is TGTGCCAGCAGCTTAAACCCAACAGGGATCCTCTACGAGCAGTACTTC. It encodes CASSLNPTGILYEQYF.

This clonotype was observed at least ten times. The chain recombines TRBV24-1 with TRBJ2-5; 10 bases fit TRBD1. V was clipped by 2 bases and J by 4 bases; unmatched bases: 3. CDR3 length equals 15 residues. Germline V gives CDR1 KGHDR, CDR2 SFDVKD. Here the CDR3 DNA reads TGTGCCACCAGTGATTGGGACAGGGGAACAGAGACCCAGTACTTC. This codes for CATSDWDRGTETQYF.